The sequence of this T cell receptor beta chain was determined in a study of T cell repertoires in cytomegalovirus infection. In the study overall: CMV infection together with matching HLA type was indicated by public TCR beta signatures. General observations from the study: Identification of carriers of CMV plus the relevant HLA was performed using cumulative public TCR beta family frequency. HLA-C-restricted CMV clonotypes gave the most frequent clonotype in two of eight donors.

V was cut by 4 bases and J by 8 bases, with 16 bases left in between. Per germline, CDR1 SGHNT and CDR2 YYREEE (reference sequence). This CDR3 region has 14 residues. TCRdb reprocessed the reads with MiXCR, giving one entry per CDR3 protein. The profile shows nearly 550,000 distinct CDR3 sequences, 15% to 20% of them singletons. This clonotype occurred a few times. As yet, its antigen is unknown. V is TRBV5-4 and J is TRBJ2-1, with D maybe TRBD2 (6 bases). This sequence originates from a human donor in good health (CMV status not recorded). Some clones in this sample may be carry-over from other donors' samples. Sequencing input: CD8+ T cells from PBMCs. CDR3 sequence: CASSPERAGDEQFF. DNA of the CDR3: TGTGCCAGCAGCCCGGAGAGAGCGGGTGATGAGCAGTTCTTC.